This T cell receptor (beta chain) was identified during a study of cytomegalovirus exposure and HLA in healthy donors. A word on this clone: Its antigen is undetermined.

Study results and limitations: In vitro work confirmed that a few CMV-associated chains recognize CMV antigens. A subsequent analysis found that TCR clusters from the first cohort also tended to co-occur in the 110 or so validation repertoires, with under 95% of cluster scores above 0.

Libraries were prepared by immunoSEQ multiplex PCR; TCRdb keeps only in-frame clonotypes and omits some of them. Of fewer than 350,000 clones listed, 85% to 90% are singletons. Germline V lookup: CDR1 MNHEY, CDR2 SVGAGI. The V end lost 6 bases, the J end lost 10 bases, and 18 bases lay between the germline ends. The CDR3 sequence is 13 residues long. Material: PBMCs. The TCR originated in a woman between 18 and 29 years old in good health and CMV-seronegative. The genes are TRBV6-5 and TRBJ1-2, with a tentative D call TRBD1 (5 bases). The CDR3 sequence: CASSRLTGGDYTF. DNA for the CDR3: TGTGCCAGCAGCCGACTGACGGGGGGTGACTACACCTTC.